One sample yielded the 6 T cell receptor beta chains listed below, sequenced in a study of tumor-infiltrating lymphocytes in primary liver carcinoma. Production of TCR beta cDNA used roughly 500 ng total RNA together with a constant-region primer. Nested multiplex PCR, run for three rounds with slightly modified ARM-PCR, yielded TCR beta libraries. A C-beta reverse primer and TRBV1-TRBV30 forward primers served in each of the first two PCR rounds, at about 10 cycles apiece. TCRdb reprocessed the multiplex PCR reads via MiXCR and lists one record per CDR3 protein. In the table there are 45,000 to 55,000 distinct CDR3 sequences, 70% to 85% of which are singletons. Bulk tissue was left unsorted, and RNA and DNA were co-extracted from roughly 20-30 mg of it. The sample was liver tumor tissue from sampling region 2. Described subset: tumor region T2, inferior pole. Source of these receptors: a man aged 35 to 55 with primary liver carcinoma and hepatitis B virus infection.

This clonotype was recorded many times. The V gene is TRBV4-1, the J gene TRBJ2-1; the D gene could be TRBD1 or TRBD2 (5 bases each). The V gene lost 0 bases and the J gene lost 7 bases, with 25 bases spanning the gap. The CDR3 is 19 residues long. CDR1 and CDR2 (germline): MGHRA, YSYEKL. CDR3 region: CASSQDSRPPRDRFNEQFF. CDR3 in DNA: TGCGCCAGCAGCCAAGACTCAAGGCCCCCCCGGGACCGATTTAATGAGCAGTTCTTC.

Remarks on this clonotype: Germline and junction disagree at one end, which may indicate a read error. The chain combines TRBV5-6 with TRBJ2-1; no reliable D call. Germline V gene sequence: CDR1 SGHDT, CDR2 YYEEEE. The CDR3 length is 13 residues. As DNA, the CDR3 is TGTGCCAGTAGCTCAGTGTCCTACAATGAGCAGTTCTTC. Translation gives CASSSVSYNEQFF.

As to this clonotype: Germline is not matched at one junction end, which may reflect a read error. This chain connects TRBV11-2 to TRBJ2-7; D call uncertain. Germline CDR1 reads SGHAT; CDR2 reads FQNNGV. CDR3 length: 14 amino acids. The DNA of the CDR3 is TGTGCCAGCAGCTTGGTACTCTTCTCCTACGAGCAATACTTC. It codes for CASSLVLFSYEQYF.

This clonotype occurred once. As the CDR3 is not closed by the conserved phenylalanine or tryptophan, this likely results from a read error. This chain links TRBV6-5 with TRBJ2-7; D is ambiguous. V was shortened by 2 bases and J by 6 bases, with 14 bases between the two germline ends. The V gene's germline CDR1 is MNHEY and CDR2 SVGAGI. CDR3 length: 14 residues. The CDR3 DNA sequence: TGTGCCAGCAGTTACCAGTCAGCCCCTCTCGAGCAGTACCTC. This encodes CASSYQSAPLEQYL.

On this clonotype itself: Because it lacks the conserved phenylalanine or tryptophan at the end, this CDR3 is likely a read error. This chain joins TRBV11-2 and TRBJ1-6; 9 bases match TRBD1. CDR1 and CDR2 (germline): SGHAT, FQNNGV. CDR3 length: 14 residues. The CDR3 bases are TGTGCCTGCAGCTTACAGGGGGCGAATTCATCCCTCCACATT. Residues: CACSLQGANSSLHI.

For this clonotype: One end of the junction varies from germline; a read error may be responsible. This chain links TRBV29-1 with TRBJ2-2; possible D gene TRBD1, 5 bases. The CDR3 contains 15 residues. Germline V gives CDR1 SQVTM, CDR2 ANQGSEA. CDR3 loop: CSVDQGGSNIGELFF. In nucleotides, the CDR3 is TGCAGCGTTGATCAGGGCGGATCGAACATCGGGGAGCTGTTTTTT.